The 30 T cell receptor beta chains listed next were all sequenced from one sample in a study of PD-1 blockade in classical Hodgkin lymphoma. Patients all relapsed after autologous stem cell transplantation, and there was variation in brentuximab vedotin exposure. Repertoires were generated with immunoSEQ multiplex PCR, while TCRdb's copy carries only in-frame clones and drops some. The table lists tens of thousands of clones, around 80% of them singletons. Sequenced here: peripheral blood mononuclear cells (PBMCs), sampled before the second cycle of nivolumab. These receptors were obtained from a human donor with classical Hodgkin lymphoma.

V is TRBV29-1 and J is TRBJ1-5; 8 bases line up with TRBD1. V gave up 6 bases and J gave up 4 bases; unmatched junction bases: 5. There are 13 residues in the CDR3. CDR1 and CDR2 from the germline V gene are SQVTM and ANQGSEA. The CDR3 bases are TGCAGCGTAACACAGGGGGGTAATCAGCCCCAGCATTTT. Its translation: CSVTQGGNQPQHF.

V and J are TRBV10-2 and TRBJ1-2; 9 positions match TRBD1. The CDR3 contains 15 residues. Germline V gene lookup returns CDR1 WSHSY and CDR2 SAAADI. Germline trimming cut 7 bases from V and 4 bases from J; bases unmatched to any gene: 10. The CDR3 coding sequence is TGCGCCAGCACCGAAGACAGGGGGACTACCTATGGCTACACCTTC. Its protein product is CASTEDRGTTYGYTF.

A note on this clone: Germline and junction disagree at one end, which may indicate a read error. The chain joins TRBV7-2 to TRBJ1-2; unclear D gene. Looked up from germline, CDR1 is SGHTA and CDR2 is FQGNSA. There are 14 residues in the CDR3. This CDR3 is CASRLAGIAYGYTF. The CDR3 bases are TGTGCCAGCAGGTTAGCGGGCATCGCCTATGGCTACACCTTC.

The rearrangement joins TRBV4-2 to TRBJ1-5; D is unresolved. This CDR3 comprises 14 residues. V gave up 3 bases and J gave up 7 bases, with 13 bases separating them. Germline CDR1 LGHNA, CDR2 YNFKEQ. The CDR3 DNA reads as TGTGCCAGCAGCCACCCCTCGGAGGGCCAGCCCCAGCATTTT. This translates into CASSHPSEGQPQHF.

The V and J genes are TRBV2 and TRBJ1-1; D gene uncertain. CDR1 SNHLY and CDR2 FYNNEI come from the germline V gene. CDR3 size: 14 residues. Trimming stripped 4 bases from V and 0 bases from J, with 9 bases between. DNA of the CDR3: TGTGCCAGCAGTGTCACCGGGATGAACACTGAAGCTTTCTTT. It is translated as CASSVTGMNTEAFF.

This chain connects TRBV7-2 to TRBJ2-7, with 10 bases that match TRBD1. The germline V gene encodes CDR1 SGHTA and CDR2 FQGNSA. V gave up 2 bases and J gave up 0 bases; unmatched junction bases: 1. This CDR3 comprises 15 residues. The CDR3 protein is CASSLRTGGSYEQYF. CDR3 coding DNA: TGTGCCAGCAGCTTAAGGACAGGGGGCTCCTACGAGCAGTACTTC.

V usage is TRBV9 and J usage is TRBJ2-7; 12 positions agree with TRBD2. V lost 4 bases, J lost 2 bases, and 1 base stayed unmatched. CDR1 is SGDLS, CDR2 YYNGEE, per germline. The CDR3 totals 14 residues. The CDR3 is CASSSSGGAYEQYF. CDR3 in DNA: TGTGCCAGCAGCTCTAGCGGGGGGGCCTACGAGCAGTACTTC.

This chain connects TRBV6-5 to TRBJ2-1; D gene uncertain. Trimming left V 0 bases short and J 8 bases short, with 8 bases between. CDR1 MNHEY and CDR2 SVGAGI come from the germline V gene. The CDR3 consists of 13 residues. In nucleotides, the CDR3 is TGTGCCAGCAGTTACTCGAACCGGTATGAGCAGTTCTTC. Translating it yields CASSYSNRYEQFF.

This clone was picked up one time. V and J are TRBV28 and TRBJ2-6; TRBD2 matches 8 bases. CDR1 is MDHEN and CDR2 is SYDVKM in the germline V gene. The CDR3 has 16 residues. The J segment lost 5 bases and the V segment lost 11 bases, leaving 14 bases of the junction unmatched. This CDR3 reads CARRPGGGLRANVLTF. In DNA, the CDR3 is TGTGCCCGCCGGCCCGGGGGGGGGCTTCGGGCCAACGTCCTGACTTTC.

The J gene is TRBJ2-7, the V gene TRBV5-1; the match to TRBD1 covers 9 bases. Losses at the gene ends were 3 bases for V and 5 bases for J; bases not matched to a gene: 6. In germline, CDR1 is SGHRS, CDR2 YFSETQ. CDR3 length: 14 amino acids. CDR3 nucleotides: TGCGCCAGCAGCTACCGGGACAGGGCGGACGAGCAGTACTTC. It codes for CASSYRDRADEQYF.

V usage is TRBV7-6 and J usage is TRBJ2-5; maybe TRBD2 (5 bases). The CDR3 is 13 residues long. Germline V gives CDR1 SGHVS, CDR2 FNYEAQ. Trimming stripped 3 bases from V and 5 bases from J, with 10 bases between. DNA for the CDR3: TGTGCCAGCAGCTTCCGGGGTGGGGAGACCCAGTACTTC. Its protein is CASSFRGGETQYF.

The V gene is TRBV28, the J gene TRBJ1-4, with TRBD1 matching 7 bases. J was trimmed by 2 bases and V by 6 bases; bases with no gene match: 6. The CDR3 runs 15 residues. Looked up from germline, CDR1 is MDHEN and CDR2 is SYDVKM. This CDR3 reads CASSTPTGTNEKLFF. CDR3 DNA: TGTGCCAGCAGCACACCGACAGGGACTAATGAAAAACTGTTTTTT.

The sample holds a few counts of this clone. The CDR3 loop is CASSPHEDSHPFEAFF. CDR3 sequence (DNA): TGCGCCAGCAGCCCCCACGAGGACTCACACCCCTTTGAAGCTTTCTTT. This sequence joins TRBV4-3 and TRBJ1-1; D gene ambiguous. The CDR3 has 16 residues. Germline V gives CDR1 LGHNA, CDR2 YSLEER. Trimming pared 4 bases from V and 7 bases from J, leaving 22 bases between.

V and J are TRBV10-1 and TRBJ2-7, with TRBD1 matching 8 bases. The CDR3 totals 14 residues. With 8 bases clipped from V and 3 bases from J, the junction kept 9 bases outside the gene matches. CDR1 and CDR2 from the germline V gene are WNHNN and SYGVQD (reference sequence). The CDR3 reads CASVEGQERYEQYF. For the CDR3, the DNA is TGCGCCAGCGTGGAGGGACAGGAACGCTACGAGCAGTACTTC.

The chain carries TRBV27 and TRBJ2-3, with 7 bases fitting TRBD1. Germline V gives CDR1 MNHEY, CDR2 SMNVEV (reference sequence). V shed 5 bases, J shed 2 bases, and the junction held 10 bases outside the gene matches. This CDR3 comprises 16 residues. CDR3 DNA sequence: TGTGCCAGCAGTCCCGGACAGGAGAGGCCCACAGATACGCAGTATTTT. As protein: CASSPGQERPTDTQYF.

There are a few counts of this clone. The chain has TRBV18 and TRBJ1-1; D unclear. This CDR3 has 15 residues. CDR1 is KGHSH and CDR2 is LQKENI in the germline V gene. V was pared by 1 base and J by 7 bases, with 16 bases between. The CDR3 sequence is CASSPHGSVVDEAFF. CDR3 sequence (DNA): TGTGCCAGCTCACCACATGGCTCGGTAGTCGATGAAGCTTTCTTT.

This chain connects TRBV6-6 to TRBJ2-3; TRBD2 aligns across 10 bases. The junction had 4 bases not matched to a gene; V was cut back by 5 bases and J by 5 bases. CDR1 is MNHNY, CDR2 SVGAGI, per germline (reference sequence). The CDR3 is made up of 14 amino acids. This chain's CDR3 is CASSKAGGQDTQYF. Written as DNA, the CDR3 is TGTGCCAGCAGTAAAGCGGGGGGGCAAGATACGCAGTATTTT.

This chain connects TRBV11-2 to TRBJ2-7, with D possibly TRBD2 on 5 matching bases. The germline V gene encodes CDR1 SGHAT and CDR2 FQNNGV. Trimming removed 0 bases at V and 6 bases at J, with 12 bases between. CDR3 length: 14 residues. The CDR3 region has the DNA TGTGCCAGCAGCTTAGATCGCGGAGGCCCCGAGCAGTACTTC. It encodes CASSLDRGGPEQYF.

The chain links TRBV5-1 to TRBJ2-3; D is unclear. CDR3 length: 16 residues. Trimming pared 0 bases from V and 0 bases from J, leaving 11 bases between. CDR1 SGHRS and CDR2 YFSETQ come from the germline V gene. CDR3 loop: CASSLVPGRSTDTQYF. The CDR3 DNA is TGCGCCAGCAGCTTGGTTCCGGGTCGAAGCACAGATACGCAGTATTTT.

The chain links TRBV27 to TRBJ1-5, with D perhaps TRBD1 (6 bases). This CDR3 has 13 residues. Germline CDR1 is MNHEY and CDR2 is SMNVEV (reference sequence). V lost 4 bases, J lost 7 bases, and 11 bases lay in between. The CDR3 DNA follows: TGTGCCAGCAGTTCCCAGGGGTACCAGCCCCAGCATTTT. This sequence encodes CASSSQGYQPQHF.

The chain carries TRBV10-3 and TRBJ2-6, with 7 bases identical to TRBD1. Per germline, CDR1 ENHRY and CDR2 SYGVKD. V dropped 3 bases and J dropped 1; count of bases not matched to a gene: 9. This CDR3 is 18 amino acids long. The CDR3 coding sequence is TGTGCCATCAGTGAATTCAGGGGGATGGAGTCTGGGGCCAACGTCCTGACTTTC. Translated: CAISEFRGMESGANVLTF.

The V gene is TRBV4-1, the J gene TRBJ1-2, with D unresolved. Trimming shortened V by 4 bases and J by 4 bases, and 16 bases separated the two germline ends. This CDR3 has 15 residues. Germline V gene sequence: CDR1 MGHRA, CDR2 YSYEKL. Written as DNA, the CDR3 is TGCGCCAGCAGCCTCAGTCTTGGCAGTGGCTATGGCTACACCTTC. Translation gives CASSLSLGSGYGYTF.

This clone was counted only a few times. V usage is TRBV2 and J usage is TRBJ1-1, with TRBD1 as a possible D gene (6 bases). Looked up from germline, CDR1 is SNHLY and CDR2 is FYNNEI. Trimming removed 4 bases from V and 11 bases from J, with 14 bases in between. This CDR3 comprises 12 residues. In nucleotides, the CDR3 is TGTGCCAGCAGTGCTGGGCCAAGGGGGGCTTTCTTT. This codes for CASSAGPRGAFF.

This rearrangement joins TRBV10-2 to TRBJ2-7; D possibly corresponds to TRBD1 (6 bases). CDR3 length: 15 residues. Germline CDR1 reads WSHSY; CDR2 reads SAAADI. Trimming shortened V by 0 bases and J by 2 bases, and 11 bases separated the two germline ends. In DNA, the CDR3 is TGCGCCAGCAGTGAGTCCCTTGGACAGCCCTACGAGCAGTACTTC. As protein: CASSESLGQPYEQYF.

This clone has only one observation. V usage is TRBV4-2 and J usage is TRBJ1-4; 9 nucleotides agree with TRBD1. Germline V gene lookup returns CDR1 LGHNA and CDR2 YNFKEQ. The trim removed 1 base at V and 4 bases at J, leaving 13 bases unmatched. The CDR3 sequence is 19 residues long. The CDR3 nucleotides read TGTGCCAGCAGCCAAGGAACAGGGGGCTCCTCTTATAATAATGAAAAACTGTTTTTT. The encoded protein is CASSQGTGGSSYNNEKLFF.

The genes are TRBV28 and TRBJ2-6; tentative D call: TRBD2 (6 bases). CDR1 is MDHEN, CDR2 SYDVKM, per germline. The length of the CDR3 is 15 residues. The V end lost 6 bases, the J end lost 0 bases, and 9 bases lay between the germline ends. Here the CDR3 DNA reads TGTGCCAGCAGACGGGAGCTCTCTGGGGCCAACGTCCTGACTTTC. As protein: CASRRELSGANVLTF.

The rearrangement uses TRBV6-5 and TRBJ2-7; TRBD1 aligns across 8 bases. The ends lost 5 bases at V and 2 bases at J; junction bases unmatched: 5. The CDR3 totals 14 residues. The germline gives CDR1 MNHEY, CDR2 SVGAGI. Written as DNA, the CDR3 is TGTGCCAGCAGTGTTTCAGGGGGCCCCTACGAGCAGTACTTC. Translation gives CASSVSGGPYEQYF.

The chain has TRBV19 and TRBJ2-7; a weak D match, TRBD2 (6 bases). With 6 bases removed from V and 4 bases from J, the gap between germline ends came to 19 bases. This CDR3 contains 15 residues. Germline V gene sequence: CDR1 LNHDA, CDR2 SQIVND (reference sequence). CDR3 region: CASSLEGFGRYEQYF. Here the CDR3 DNA reads TGTGCCAGTAGCTTGGAGGGGTTTGGACGGTACGAGCAGTACTTC.

The gene calls are TRBV11-2 and TRBJ2-3; D possibly corresponds to TRBD2 (6 bases). This CDR3 is built from 16 residues. CDR1 and CDR2 from the germline V gene are SGHAT and FQNNGV. V was shortened by 4 bases and J by 0 bases, with 14 bases between the two germline ends. CDR3 DNA sequence: TGTGCCAGCAGCTATAGGCGGGATTTGAGCACAGATACGCAGTATTTT. Its protein is CASSYRRDLSTDTQYF.

The chain carries TRBV27 and TRBJ1-4; the match to TRBD1 covers 8 bases. Germline CDR1 is MNHEY and CDR2 is SMNVEV (reference sequence). The junction had 7 bases not matched to a gene; V was cut back by 1 base and J by 12 bases. CDR3 length: 14 amino acids. This CDR3 is CASSLWQGAAELFF. CDR3 DNA sequence: TGTGCCAGCAGTTTATGGCAGGGGGCCGCAGAACTGTTTTTT.